This T cell receptor beta chain was identified in a study of T cell responses to AZD1222 COVID-19 vaccine. Whole-study findings and limits: Clonal diversity was possibly underestimated; the donors were predominantly white British and more often female. Distributed over spike, vaccine-associated CD4 TCRs predominated at 160-218 and 743-854. Reportedly, nearly half of unique spike TCRs recognized epitopes outside B.1.351/B.1.1.7 mutations.

V dropped 0 bases and J dropped 0 bases, with 2 bases sitting between them. The CDR3 totals 13 residues. Germline CDR1 reads SGHVS; CDR2 reads FQNEAQ. About this clone: The antigen is not known.

Here immunoSEQ multiplex PCR was the method, and the copy in TCRdb shows in-frame clones only, minus some. The table has about 31,000 clones, roughly 88% seen once. The sample in question was peripheral blood, obtained 28 days after the second AZD1222 dose. This rearrangement joins TRBV7-8 to TRBJ2-5; D uncertain. The sequence was collected from an adult who received the AZD1222 COVID-19 vaccine. In nucleotides, the CDR3 is TGTGCCAGCAGCTTAGCGTACCAAGAGACCCAGTACTTC. Its protein is CASSLAYQETQYF.